The T cell receptor beta chain described here comes from a study of cytomegalovirus exposure and HLA in healthy donors. General study results and limits: Reports indicated that the classifier achieved high specificity and sensitivity in diagnosing cytomegalovirus status. Sequence variants that were highly shared formed a cluster that was likely a sequencing artifact.

On this clone itself: The target antigen is unknown.

The study ran its PCR with 60 Vbeta and 13 Jbeta primers. The table came from immunoSEQ multiplex PCR; TCRdb's copy has only in-frame clones and leaves some out. Counted here are about 110,000 clones, roughly 63% occurring once; the ten biggest clones make up 5% to 7%. The CDR3 contains 14 residues. V shed 3 bases and J 4 bases; nucleotides not matched to a gene: 7. Per germline, CDR1 GTSNPN and CDR2 SVGIG (reference sequence). The receptor's source is a woman aged 65 to 85 in good health and CMV-seropositive. The rearrangement joins TRBV30 to TRBJ2-7, with 9 bases aligning to TRBD1. Input material: PBMCs. CDR3 residues: CAWRRTGAMYEQYF. The CDR3 bases are TGTGCCTGGAGAAGGACAGGGGCTATGTACGAGCAGTACTTC. Full variable domain (rest looked up from reference TRBV30 and TRBJ2-7): SQTIHQWPATLVQPVGSPLSLECTVEGTSNPNLYWYRQAAGRGLQLLFYSVGIGQISSEVPQNLSASRPQDRQFILSSKKLLLSDSGFYLCAWRRTGAMYEQYFGPGTRLTVT.